This T cell receptor (beta chain) was captured in a study of graft-versus-host responses after intestinal transplantation. Study overall: All of the recipients had induction that used anti-thymocyte globulin, then tacrolimus and steroids for three to four years.

The CDR3 has 16 amino acids. CDR1 SNHLY and CDR2 FYNNEI come from the germline V gene. Unmatched junction bases numbered 4, after V lost 1 base and J lost 4 bases. Of note for this clone: Its antigen is undetermined.

Generated by immunoSEQ multiplex PCR, the TCRdb table keeps only in-frame clones and is missing some. The data show 38,000 or so clones, 85% to 95% seen once. The sample in question was unstimulated CD8+ T cells sorted from spleen or lymph node cells, obtained before transplant. The chain joins TRBV2 to TRBJ2-1; 10 nucleotides align to TRBD2. The receptor was isolated from a human donor who was the organ donor for an intestinal transplant. CDR3 in DNA: TGTGCCAGCAGTGAAGAGAGCGGGGGGGAGTACAATGAGCAGTTCTTC. Translating it yields CASSEESGGEYNEQFF.